This T cell receptor (beta chain) stems from a study of cytomegalovirus exposure and HLA in healthy donors. General study findings and limits: A later analysis found common viral pathogens apparently linked to several of the most significant clusters. When analyzed later, the rates of TCR association showed variation by HLA locus, with DRB1 the most and HLA-C the fewest.

The primer mix had 60 Vbeta and 13 Jbeta primers. Sequenced by immunoSEQ multiplex PCR; TCRdb stores in-frame clones only, minus some. This sample's table has tens of thousands of clones. In regard to this clone: Antigen unknown.

V was clipped by 5 bases and J by 1 base; unmatched bases: 7. Looked up from germline, CDR1 is MNHNS and CDR2 is SASEGT. The CDR3 spans 15 residues. The chain is built from TRBV6-1 and TRBJ1-1; 7 bases line up with TRBD1. This clonotype originated in a woman aged 55-70 years in good health and CMV-seropositive. Sequencing input: PBMCs. CDR3 bases: TGTGCCAGCAGTAGGGGGCAGACAGGGAACACTGAAGCTTTCTTT. It encodes CASSRGQTGNTEAFF.